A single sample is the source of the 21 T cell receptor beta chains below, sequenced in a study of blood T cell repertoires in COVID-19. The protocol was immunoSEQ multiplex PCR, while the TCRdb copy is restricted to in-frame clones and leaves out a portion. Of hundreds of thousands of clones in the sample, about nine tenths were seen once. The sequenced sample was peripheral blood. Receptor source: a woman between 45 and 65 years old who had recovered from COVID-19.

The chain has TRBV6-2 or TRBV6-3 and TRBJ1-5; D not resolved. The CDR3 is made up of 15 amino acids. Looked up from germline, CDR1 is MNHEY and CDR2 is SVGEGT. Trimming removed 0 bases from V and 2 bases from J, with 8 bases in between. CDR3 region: CASSYSINGNQPQHF. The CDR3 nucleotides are TGTGCCAGCAGTTACTCAATAAATGGCAATCAGCCCCAGCATTTT.

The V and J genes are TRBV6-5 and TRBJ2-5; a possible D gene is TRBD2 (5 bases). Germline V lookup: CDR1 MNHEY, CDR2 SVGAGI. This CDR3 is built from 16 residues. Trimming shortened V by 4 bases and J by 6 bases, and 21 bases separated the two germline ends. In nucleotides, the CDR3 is TGTGCCAGCAGTTTTCGAAGCGGCACCTGGGTGAAGACCCAGTACTTC. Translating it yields CASSFRSGTWVKTQYF.

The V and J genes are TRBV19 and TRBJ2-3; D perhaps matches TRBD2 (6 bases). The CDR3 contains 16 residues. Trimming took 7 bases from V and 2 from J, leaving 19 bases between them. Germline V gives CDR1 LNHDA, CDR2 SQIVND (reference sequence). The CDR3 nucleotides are TGTGCCAGTATGGGCCGCGGGACGCCTTACACAGATACGCAGTATTTT. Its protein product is CASMGRGTPYTDTQYF.

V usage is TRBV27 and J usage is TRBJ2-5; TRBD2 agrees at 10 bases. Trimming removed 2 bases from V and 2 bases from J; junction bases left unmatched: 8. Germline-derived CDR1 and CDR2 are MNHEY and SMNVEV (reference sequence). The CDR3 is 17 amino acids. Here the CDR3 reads CASSLPSGSDLQETQYF. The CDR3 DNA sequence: TGTGCCAGCAGTTTACCTAGCGGGAGTGACCTACAAGAGACCCAGTACTTC.

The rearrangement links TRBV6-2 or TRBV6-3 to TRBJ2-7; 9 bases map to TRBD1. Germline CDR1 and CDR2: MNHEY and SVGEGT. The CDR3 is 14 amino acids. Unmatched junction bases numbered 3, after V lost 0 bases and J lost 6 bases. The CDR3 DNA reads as TGTGCCAGCAGTTACTCGACAGGGGGACCCGAGCAGTACTTC. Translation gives CASSYSTGGPEQYF.

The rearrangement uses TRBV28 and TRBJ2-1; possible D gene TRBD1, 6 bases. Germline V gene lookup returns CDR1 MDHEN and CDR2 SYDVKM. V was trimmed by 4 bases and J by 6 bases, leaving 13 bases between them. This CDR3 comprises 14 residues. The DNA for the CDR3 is TGTGCCAGCAGTTATTACAGGGAGAGCAATGAGCAGTTCTTC. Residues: CASSYYRESNEQFF.

CDR3 amino acids: CATRQGNSPLHF. The DNA for the CDR3 is TGTGCCACCAGACAGGGTAATTCACCCCTCCACTTT. This rearrangement joins TRBV15 to TRBJ1-6; the D gene is possibly TRBD1 (6 bases). Germline V CDR1 and CDR2: LNHNV, YYDKDF (reference sequence). V lost 6 bases and J lost 6, with 6 bases in between. The CDR3 sequence is 12 residues long.

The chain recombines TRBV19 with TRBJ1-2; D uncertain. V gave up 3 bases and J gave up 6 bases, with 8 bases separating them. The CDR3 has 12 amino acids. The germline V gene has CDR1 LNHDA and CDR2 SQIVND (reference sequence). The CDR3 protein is CASSMATHGYTF. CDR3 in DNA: TGTGCCAGTAGTATGGCGACACATGGCTACACCTTC.

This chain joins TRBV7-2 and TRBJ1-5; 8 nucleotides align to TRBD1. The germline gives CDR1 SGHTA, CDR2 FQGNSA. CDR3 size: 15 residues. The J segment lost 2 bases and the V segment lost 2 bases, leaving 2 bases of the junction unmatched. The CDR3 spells CASSLMTGGNQPQHF. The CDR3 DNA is TGTGCCAGCAGCTTAATGACAGGGGGCAATCAGCCCCAGCATTTT. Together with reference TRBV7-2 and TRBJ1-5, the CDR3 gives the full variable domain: GAGVSQSPSNKVTEKGKDVELRCDPISGHTALYWYRQSLGQGLEFLIYFQGNSAPDKSGLPSDRFSAERTGGSVSTLTIQRTQQEDSAVYLCASSLMTGGNQPQHFGDGTRLSIL.

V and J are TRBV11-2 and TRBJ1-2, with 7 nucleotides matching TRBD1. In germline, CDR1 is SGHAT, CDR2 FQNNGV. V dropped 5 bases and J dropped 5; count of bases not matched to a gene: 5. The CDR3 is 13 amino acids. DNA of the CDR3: TGTGCCAGCAGCCCAGACAGGGATTATGGCTACACCTTC. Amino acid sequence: CASSPDRDYGYTF.

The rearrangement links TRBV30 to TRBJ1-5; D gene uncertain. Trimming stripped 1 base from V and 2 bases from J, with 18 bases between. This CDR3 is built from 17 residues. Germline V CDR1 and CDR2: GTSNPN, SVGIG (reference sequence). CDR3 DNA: TGTGCCTGGAGTGACCCCATATCGGAGCTCGGCAATCAGCCCCAGCATTTT. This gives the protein CAWSDPISELGNQPQHF.

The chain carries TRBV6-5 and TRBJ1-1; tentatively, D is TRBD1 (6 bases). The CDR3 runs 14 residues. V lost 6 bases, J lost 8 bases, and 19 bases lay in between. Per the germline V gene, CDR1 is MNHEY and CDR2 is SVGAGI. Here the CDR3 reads CASRLATGPREAFF. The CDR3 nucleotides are TGTGCCAGCAGACTAGCGACAGGCCCCCGGGAAGCTTTCTTT.

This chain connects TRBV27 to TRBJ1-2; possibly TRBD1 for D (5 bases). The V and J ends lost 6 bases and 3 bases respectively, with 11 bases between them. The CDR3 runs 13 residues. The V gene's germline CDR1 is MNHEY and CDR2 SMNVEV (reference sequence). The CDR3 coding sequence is TGTGCCAGCAGGCAACAGGACCACTATGGCTACACCTTC. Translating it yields CASRQQDHYGYTF.

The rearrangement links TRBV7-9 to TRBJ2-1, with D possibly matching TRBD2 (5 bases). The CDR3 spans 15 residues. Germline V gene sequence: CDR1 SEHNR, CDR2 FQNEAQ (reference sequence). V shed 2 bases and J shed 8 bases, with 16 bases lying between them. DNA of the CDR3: TGTGCCAGCAGCTTACCCCTACTAGTTTCAGATGAGCAGTTCTTC. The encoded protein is CASSLPLLVSDEQFF.

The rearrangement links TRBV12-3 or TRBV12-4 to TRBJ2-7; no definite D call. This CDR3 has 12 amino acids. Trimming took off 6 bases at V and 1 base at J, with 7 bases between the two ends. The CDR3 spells CASSLVSYEQYF. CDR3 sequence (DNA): TGTGCCAGCAGCCTCGTTTCCTACGAGCAGTACTTC.

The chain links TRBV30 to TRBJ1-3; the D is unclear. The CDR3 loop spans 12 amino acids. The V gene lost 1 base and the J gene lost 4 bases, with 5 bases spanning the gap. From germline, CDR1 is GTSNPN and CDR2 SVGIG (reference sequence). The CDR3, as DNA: TGTGCCTGGAGTGCCCTGGGAAACACCATATATTTT. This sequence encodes CAWSALGNTIYF.

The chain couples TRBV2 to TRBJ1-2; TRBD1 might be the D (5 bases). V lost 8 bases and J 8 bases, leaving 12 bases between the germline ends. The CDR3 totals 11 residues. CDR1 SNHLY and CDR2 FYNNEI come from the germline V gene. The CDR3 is CASFSGFGYTF. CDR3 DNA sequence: TGTGCCAGCTTTTCAGGGTTCGGCTACACCTTC.

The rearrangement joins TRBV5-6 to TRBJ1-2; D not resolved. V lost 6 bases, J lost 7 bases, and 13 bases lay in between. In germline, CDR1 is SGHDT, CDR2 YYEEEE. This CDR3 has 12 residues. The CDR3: CASTYSLSGYTF. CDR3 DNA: TGTGCCAGCACCTACTCTTTGAGTGGCTACACCTTC.

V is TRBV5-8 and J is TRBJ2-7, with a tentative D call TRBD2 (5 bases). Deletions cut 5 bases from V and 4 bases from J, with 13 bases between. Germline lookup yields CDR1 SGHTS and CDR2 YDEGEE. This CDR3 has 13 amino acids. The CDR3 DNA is TGTGCCAGCAGGTCAAGGACGGGGTACGAGCAGTACTTC. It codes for CASRSRTGYEQYF.

The CDR3 nucleotides are TGTGCCAGCACCCCCGGCGGGACAGGGCGGGATACGCAGTATTTT. Translation gives CASTPGGTGRDTQYF. The V call is TRBV6-2 or TRBV6-3, the J call TRBJ2-3; TRBD1 agrees at 9 bases. The germline V gene has CDR1 MNHEY and CDR2 SVGEGT. After removal of 7 bases from V and 6 bases from J, the junction contained 11 bases not matched to a gene. This CDR3 has 15 residues.

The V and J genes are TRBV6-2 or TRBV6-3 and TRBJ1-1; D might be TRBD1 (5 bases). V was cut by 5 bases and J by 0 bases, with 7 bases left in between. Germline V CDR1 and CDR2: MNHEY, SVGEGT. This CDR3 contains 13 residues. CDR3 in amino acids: CASSRQMNTEAFF. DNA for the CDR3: TGTGCCAGCAGTAGACAGATGAACACTGAAGCTTTCTTT.